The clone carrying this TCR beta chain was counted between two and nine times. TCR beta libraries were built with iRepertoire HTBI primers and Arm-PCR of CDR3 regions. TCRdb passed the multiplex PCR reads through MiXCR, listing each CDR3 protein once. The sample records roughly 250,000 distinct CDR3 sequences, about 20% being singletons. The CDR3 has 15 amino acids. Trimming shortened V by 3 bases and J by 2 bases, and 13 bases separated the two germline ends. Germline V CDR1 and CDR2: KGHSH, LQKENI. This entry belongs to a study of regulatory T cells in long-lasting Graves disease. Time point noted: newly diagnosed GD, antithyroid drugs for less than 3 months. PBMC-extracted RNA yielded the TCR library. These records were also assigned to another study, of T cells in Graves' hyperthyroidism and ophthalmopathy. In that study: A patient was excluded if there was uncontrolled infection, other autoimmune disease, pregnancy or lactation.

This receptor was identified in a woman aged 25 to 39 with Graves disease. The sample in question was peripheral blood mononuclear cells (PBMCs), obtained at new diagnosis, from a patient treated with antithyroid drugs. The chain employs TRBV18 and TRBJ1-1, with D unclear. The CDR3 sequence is CASSPQNLDNTEAFF. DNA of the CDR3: TGTGCCAGCTCACCCCAAAACTTGGATAACACTGAAGCTTTCTTT.